This is a list of T cell receptor beta chains from one sample in a study of graft-versus-host responses after intestinal transplantation. The protocol was immunoSEQ multiplex PCR, while the TCRdb copy is restricted to in-frame clones and leaves out a portion. The sample lists approximately 28,000 clones, 87% occurring once. The sequences come from PBMCs, collected about 450 days after intestinal transplantation. These receptors were taken from a human patient who received an intestinal transplant, so some T cells may come from the graft donor. The CDR3 runs from the conserved cysteine through the conserved F or W. A D gene is named only where the DNA matches it firmly. Clone sizes are given selectively: once, few, many, or a class where the clone is expanded.

.,TRBV7-9,few,TRBJ2-7,TGTGCCAGCAGCCACTCGGGGCGGGGCTCCTACGAGCAGTACTTC,CASSHSGRGSYEQYF
.,TRBV28,.,TRBJ2-3,TGTGCCAGCAGCCTCTACCCCCGGACGGATACGCAGTATTTT,CASSLYPRTDTQYF
TRBD1,TRBV27,.,TRBJ2-1,TGTGCCAGCAGCCGACAGGGGTACAATGAGCAGTTCTTC,CASSRQGYNEQFF
TRBD1,TRBV27,.,TRBJ2-5,TGTGCCAGCAGTTTTGGGACAGGGGGCAAGGAGACCCAGTACTTC,CASSFGTGGKETQYF
.,TRBV9,.,TRBJ2-3,TGTGCCAGCAGCGTAGGTATAGCGGAATTAACAGATACGCAGTATTTT,CASSVGIAELTDTQYF
.,TRBV5-8,.,TRBJ2-3,TGTGCCAGCAGCTGGGACAGCACAGATACGCAGTATTTT,CASSWDSTDTQYF
TRBD1,TRBV2,once,TRBJ1-5,TGTGCCAGCAGTGAAGGGGGTGGGACAGGGTTTGTGCAGCCCCAGCATTTT,CASSEGGGTGFVQPQHF
.,TRBV27,.,TRBJ2-3,TGTGCCAGCAGTTTCTTGACTAGGGGTACTAGCACAGATACGCAGTATTTT,CASSFLTRGTSTDTQYF
TRBD1,TRBV7-8,.,TRBJ1-2,TGTGCCAGCAGCCGCCAAAGCCCACAGGGGGCAGGAGGCTACACCTTC,CASSRQSPQGAGGYTF
TRBD1,TRBV30,once,TRBJ1-2,TGTGCCTGGAGTGTTACCGGGACAGGACCCTATGGCTACACCTTC,CAWSVTGTGPYGYTF
TRBD2,TRBV7-2,.,TRBJ2-3,TGTGCCAGCAGCTTAGCGGAAGGCGGGGGGCCCGTCACAGATACGCAGTATTTT,CASSLAEGGGPVTDTQYF
.,TRBV19,.,TRBJ2-5,TGTGCCAGTAGTATCCGGCAGCAAGAGACCCAGTACTTC,CASSIRQQETQYF
.,TRBV6-5,.,TRBJ2-1,TGTGCCAGCAGTTACTCGTCCGCGCGGGGTCTCGATTGGTTCTTC,CASSYSSARGLDWFF
TRBD2,TRBV9,.,TRBJ2-2,TGTGCCAGCAGCGTAGACCCCTGGGCGGGGGCGAACACCGGGGAGCTGTTTTTT,CASSVDPWAGANTGELFF
.,TRBV30,.,TRBJ1-2,TGTGCCTGGAGTCCCGACAGTCTCTATGGCTACACCTTC,CAWSPDSLYGYTF
.,TRBV6-1,.,TRBJ1-1,TGTGCCAGCAGGGCGATAGGGGGTTCTGAAGCTTTCTTT,CASRAIGGSEAFF
.,TRBV7-2,.,TRBJ1-2,TGTGCCAGCAGCTTATCGAGGACAGCCAACTATGGCTACACCTTC,CASSLSRTANYGYTF
.,TRBV7-9,few,TRBJ1-3,TGTGCCAGCAGGGGCTCTGGAAACACCATATATTTT,CASRGSGNTIYF
TRBD2,TRBV5-1,.,TRBJ2-3,TGCGCCAGCAGCTTGGGACGGGTCTCGACTAGCGCATTCACAGATACGCAGTATTTT,CASSLGRVSTSAFTDTQYF
TRBD1,TRBV6-5,.,TRBJ1-5,TGTGCCAGCAGCCCCGACAGGGCCAATCAGCCCCAGCATTTT,CASSPDRANQPQHF
.,TRBV6-5,.,TRBJ2-5,TGTGCCAGCAGTTACGCCTGGGCGGAGACCCAGTACTTC,CASSYAWAETQYF
TRBD1,TRBV6-6,.,TRBJ1-1,TGTGCCAGCAGTCGGAACACAGGGGGGAACACTGAAGCTTTCTTT,CASSRNTGGNTEAFF
TRBD2,TRBV6-5,once,TRBJ2-3,TGTGCCAGCAGTTACTTAGCGGGAGGGCCGCCAGATACGCAGTATTTT,CASSYLAGGPPDTQYF
.,TRBV11-2,.,TRBJ1-6,TGTGCCAGCAGTTTCAGGGGTGGTAATTCACCCCTCCACTTT,CASSFRGGNSPLHF
TRBD2,TRBV7-2,once,TRBJ2-2,TGTGCCAGCAGCCCCCGCGGGTGGACGGGAGGCACCGGGGAGCTGTTTTTT,CASSPRGWTGGTGELFF
.,TRBV11-2,.,TRBJ1-2,TGTGCCAGCAGCTTATTAGGGCAACTACCTTATTATGGCTACACCTTC,CASSLLGQLPYYGYTF
.,TRBV9,once,TRBJ1-6,TGTGCCAGCAGCGTAGCGAGGGTACCCTATAATTCACCCCTCCACTTT,CASSVARVPYNSPLHF
.,TRBV18,.,TRBJ1-5,TGTGCCAGCTCCGGAGGGCTTAGCCAGCCCCAGCATTTT,CASSGGLSQPQHF
.,TRBV12-5,.,TRBJ1-2,TGTGCTAGTGCCTCATTTAAGGGACAACAGGGAGATGGCTACACCTTC,CASASFKGQQGDGYTF
.,TRBV5-1,.,TRBJ2-1,TGCGCCAGCAGCCTGGACTACCCACTATACAATGAGCAGTTCTTC,CASSLDYPLYNEQFF
.,TRBV28,.,TRBJ2-1,TGTGCCAGCAGTTTAGGGGGGCAGGGCGAGTTCTTC,CASSLGGQGEFF
.,TRBV7-9,.,TRBJ2-5,TGTGCCAGCAGCCCTCGCCGGGAGCAAGAGACCCAGTACTTC,CASSPRREQETQYF
TRBD2,TRBV28,.,TRBJ2-1,TGTGCCAGCAGCCTACTAGCGGGGGGGCTCAATGAGCAGTTCTTC,CASSLLAGGLNEQFF
.,TRBV4-3,.,TRBJ1-2,TGCGCCAGCAGCCGCGGACAGAGCCTATCTGGCTACACCTTC,CASSRGQSLSGYTF
TRBD1,TRBV6-6,.,TRBJ1-1,TGTGCCAGCACCGGACAGGGATCGAACACTGAAGCTTTCTTT,CASTGQGSNTEAFF
.,TRBV6-5,.,TRBJ1-1,TGTGCCAGCAGTTACTCGAGTGTGGGGAACACTGAAGCTTTCTTT,CASSYSSVGNTEAFF
.,TRBV7-9,.,TRBJ1-3,TGTGCCAGCAGGTTACAGGAGTCTGGAAACACCATATATTTT,CASRLQESGNTIYF
.,TRBV7-9,.,TRBJ1-5,TGTGCCAGCAGCTTAACGGGGGAGGGTCAGCCCCAGCATTTT,CASSLTGEGQPQHF
.,TRBV19,.,TRBJ1-5,TGTGCCAGTAGAAACGGGGGGGCCAGGAATCAGCCCCAGCATTTT,CASRNGGARNQPQHF
TRBD1,TRBV19,.,TRBJ1-1,TGTGCCAGTAGTCCACCCCAGCAGGGGGCCTTAAGGAACACTGAAGCTTTCTTT,CASSPPQQGALRNTEAFF
.,TRBV10-3,.,TRBJ2-5,TGTGCCATCAGTGACCGGTGGGGTGGGGGCCTCCAAGAGACCCAGTACTTC,CAISDRWGGGLQETQYF
.,TRBV9,few,TRBJ1-1,TGTGCCAGCAGCGTGGGGCAAGACACTGAAGCTTTCTTT,CASSVGQDTEAFF
TRBD1,TRBV5-5,.,TRBJ1-5,TGTGCCAGCAGCCCGGGGACAGCCGATAGCAATCAGCCCCAGCATTTT,CASSPGTADSNQPQHF
.,TRBV5-1,.,TRBJ2-3,TGCGCCAGCAGCTTGGAGCAGGGAAAAGCAGATACGCAGTATTTT,CASSLEQGKADTQYF
TRBD1,TRBV29-1,.,TRBJ2-1,TGCAGCGCTGGACAGGGTTACTACAATGAGCAGTTCTTC,CSAGQGYYNEQFF
TRBD2,TRBV5-4,.,TRBJ2-1,TGTGCCAGCAGACTAGCGGGAGGGGGAGGTGAGCAGTTCTTC,CASRLAGGGGEQFF
.,TRBV5-1,.,TRBJ2-7,TGCGCCAGCAGCTTTAGGGCTCCCTCCTACGAGCAGTACTTC,CASSFRAPSYEQYF
.,TRBV6-5,.,TRBJ1-2,TGTGCCAGCAGTTACGGGACGGGGAGCCTCTATGGCTACACCTTC,CASSYGTGSLYGYTF
.,TRBV4-1,.,TRBJ1-2,TGCGCCAGCAGCCCGGGACACTCTCTCTATGGCTACACCTTC,CASSPGHSLYGYTF
TRBD2,TRBV28,once,TRBJ2-6,TGTGCCAGCAGTTTCCTACCCTGGGGAGGGATAACGGGCGGGGCCAACGTCCTGACTTTC,CASSFLPWGGITGGANVLTF
TRBD2,TRBV19,.,TRBJ2-3,TGTGCCAGTAGTATTCGGGGGGGGCCCACAGATGCGCAGTATTTT,CASSIRGGPTDAQYF
TRBD1,TRBV5-1,.,TRBJ1-1,TGCGCCAGCAGCTTGAACCCGACAGGGATCACTGAAGCTTTCTTT,CASSLNPTGITEAFF
.,TRBV5-4,.,TRBJ2-5,TGTGCCAGCAGCTTGGGCGGCACGCCCGTCCAAGAGACCCAGTACTTC,CASSLGGTPVQETQYF